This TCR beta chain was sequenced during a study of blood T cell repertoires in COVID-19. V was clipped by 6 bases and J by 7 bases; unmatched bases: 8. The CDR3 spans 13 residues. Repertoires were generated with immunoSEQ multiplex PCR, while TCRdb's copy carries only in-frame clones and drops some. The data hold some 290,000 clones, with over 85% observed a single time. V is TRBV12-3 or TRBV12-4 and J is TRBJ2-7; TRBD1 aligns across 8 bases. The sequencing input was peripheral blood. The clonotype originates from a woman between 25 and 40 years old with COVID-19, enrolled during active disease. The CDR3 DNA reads TGTGCCAGCAGCCCCGCAGGGGGCTGGGAGCAGTACTTC. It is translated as CASSPAGGWEQYF.